This T cell receptor (beta chain) was retrieved from a study of early T cells in non-severe SARS-CoV-2 infection. Background on the study: From unsorted whole blood, bulk RNA was sequenced, and the chains remained unpaired.

Attached unique molecular identifiers marked individual cDNA molecules. TCRdb redid the calling of the 5' RACE reads with MiXCR, one entry per CDR3 protein. The sample shows about 24,000 distinct CDR3 sequences, around 3.3% of them seen only once. In this sample, this clonotype turned up many times. The length of the CDR3 is 14 residues. Trimming took off 0 bases at V and 6 bases at J, with 12 bases between the two ends. CDR1 and CDR2 (germline): DFQATT, SNEGSKA (reference sequence). Specimen: whole blood. The J gene is TRBJ1-5, the V gene TRBV20-1; the D gene is possibly TRBD1 (5 bases). The receptor's source is an adult who was a healthcare worker with PCR-confirmed SARS-CoV-2 infection or an uninfected control (not recorded which). CDR3 sequence (DNA): TGCAGTGCTAGAGATCTTGTGGGGGGTCAGCCCCAGCATTTT. This codes for CSARDLVGGQPQHF.